This is a list of T cell receptor beta chains from one sample in a study of identical twins. TCRdb fed the 5' RACE reads into MiXCR, producing one record per CDR3 protein. The sample yields around 1.7 million distinct CDR3 sequences, more than 30% seen once. The sample consisted of cord blood. Receptors originate from a newborn girl in good health. Each CDR3 is given with its conserved first and last residue. Fields, in order: clone size, V gene, J gene, D gene, CDR3 protein, CDR3 DNA. A D gene is named only where the DNA matches it firmly. Clone size is not always given. Where it is, it says once, few, many or a class for expanded clones.

-	TRBV28	TRBJ2-1	-	CASSFPFRGGYEQFF	TGTGCCAGCAGTTTTCCCTTCCGGGGTGGCTACGAGCAGTTCTTC
-	TRBV20-1	TRBJ2-1	TRBD2	CSARLAAGGNEQFF	TGCAGTGCTAGACTCGCAGCGGGAGGAAATGAGCAGTTCTTC
few	TRBV13	TRBJ2-3	-	CASSLSHVGGHGDTQYF	TGTGCCAGCAGCTTAAGCCACGTAGGGGGGCATGGAGATACGCAGTATTTT
-	TRBV28	TRBJ2-3	-	CASSPRNGSTDTQYF	TGTGCCAGCAGCCCGAGGAATGGGAGCACAGATACGCAGTATTTT
-	TRBV25-1	TRBJ2-3	-	CASSEFGGSTQYF	TGTGCCAGCAGTGAATTCGGGGGTTCTACGCAGTATTTT
few	TRBV7-2	TRBJ2-7	-	CASSLPGSYNEQYF	TGTGCCAGCAGCTTGCCGGGCTCCTACAATGAGCAGTACTTC
few	TRBV6-1	TRBJ1-4	-	CASSERQGEKLFF	TGTGCCAGCAGTGAACGGCAGGGGGAAAAACTGTTTTTT
-	TRBV12-3/TRBV12-4	TRBJ2-5	-	CASSLKAALKETQYF	TGTGCCAGCAGTTTAAAAGCGGCCCTGAAAGAGACCCAGTACTTC
-	TRBV28	TRBJ2-5	TRBD2	CASSFTSVNNEQYF	TGTGCCAGCAGTTTTACTAGCGTGAACAATGAGCAGTACTTC
-	TRBV7-9	TRBJ2-7	-	CASSLERGTPYEQYF	TGTGCCAGCAGCTTAGAACGGGGTACTCCCTACGAGCAGTACTTC
few	TRBV12-3/TRBV12-4	TRBJ1-1	-	CASSRRRGSDTEAFF	TGTGCCAGCAGTCGAAGGCGGGGGTCGGACACTGAAGCTTTCTTT
few	TRBV9	TRBJ2-1	-	CASIVGARVGASYNEQFF	TGTGCCAGCATCGTAGGGGCCCGGGTGGGGGCCTCCTACAATGAGCAGTTCTTC
-	TRBV4-1	TRBJ2-3	-	CASSQDMSFTDTQYF	TGCGCCAGCAGCCAAGACATGTCCTTCACAGATACGCAGTATTTT
-	TRBV7-2	TRBJ2-3	-	CASIPGFSTDAQYF	TGTGCCAGCATCCCGGGGTTTAGTACAGATGCGCAGTATTTT
-	TRBV6-5	TRBJ2-3	-	CASSPLRQADTQYF	TGTGCCAGCAGTCCACTCCGACAGGCAGATACGCAGTATTTT
-	TRBV11-1	TRBJ2-7	TRBD2	CASSPFGLAVPSSYEQYF	TGTGCCAGCAGCCCATTCGGACTAGCGGTTCCAAGCTCCTACGAGCAGTACTTC
-	TRBV7-9	TRBJ2-6	TRBD1	CASNTGDSGANVLTF	TGTGCCAGCAACACAGGGGACTCTGGGGCCAACGTCCTGACTTTC
few	TRBV15	TRBJ2-5	-	CATSSGLGQYF	TGTGCCACCAGCAGTGGGTTGGGGCAGTACTTC
-	TRBV19	TRBJ2-1	TRBD2	CASSGLAGRLVLNEQFF	TGTGCCAGTAGCGGACTAGCGGGTCGACTTGTTTTGAATGAGCAGTTCTTC
many	TRBV28	TRBJ2-3	TRBD2	CASSLLAGGDTQYF	TGTGCCAGCAGTTTACTAGCGGGAGGAGATACGCAGTATTTT
few	TRBV6-5	TRBJ2-5	TRBD2	CASSYGTSGSGETQYF	TGTGCCAGCAGTTACGGGACTAGCGGGAGTGGGGAGACCCAGTACTTC
-	TRBV7-9	TRBJ1-1	-	CASSLWTQNTEAFF	TGTGCCAGCAGCTTATGGACACAGAACACTGAAGCTTTCTTT
-	TRBV20-1	TRBJ1-1	-	CSAPPGRGMNTEAFF	TGCAGTGCTCCCCCGGGACGGGGGATGAACACTGAAGCTTTCTTT
many	TRBV5-1	TRBJ2-5	-	CASSLGADYQETQYF	TGCGCCAGCAGCTTGGGGGCCGATTACCAAGAGACCCAGTACTTC
-	TRBV4-1	TRBJ2-5	-	CASSHASPETQYF	TGCGCCAGCAGCCACGCAAGCCCAGAGACCCAGTACTTC
few	TRBV28	TRBJ1-2	-	CASSFPHREINYGYTF	TGTGCCAGCAGTTTCCCCCACAGGGAGATTAACTATGGCTACACCTTC
-	TRBV20-1	TRBJ2-7	TRBD1	CSALTGQGYEQYF	TGCAGTGCTTTGACGGGACAGGGCTACGAGCAGTACTTC
-	TRBV6-6	TRBJ1-1	-	CASSYSRGEGNTEAFF	TGTGCCAGCAGTTACTCGAGGGGGGAAGGGAACACTGAAGCTTTCTTT